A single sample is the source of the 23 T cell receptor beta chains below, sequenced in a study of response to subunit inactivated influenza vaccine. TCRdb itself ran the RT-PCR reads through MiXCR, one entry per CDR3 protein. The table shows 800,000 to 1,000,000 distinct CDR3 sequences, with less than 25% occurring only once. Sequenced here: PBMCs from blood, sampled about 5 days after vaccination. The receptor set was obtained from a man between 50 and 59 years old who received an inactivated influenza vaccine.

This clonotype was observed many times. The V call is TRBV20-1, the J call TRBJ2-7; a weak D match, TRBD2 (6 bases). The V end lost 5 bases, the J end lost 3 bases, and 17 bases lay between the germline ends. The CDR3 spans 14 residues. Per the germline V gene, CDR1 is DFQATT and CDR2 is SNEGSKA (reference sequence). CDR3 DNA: TGCAGTGCTTTCTCCAGCGGGCATGACTACGAGCAGTACTTC. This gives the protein CSAFSSGHDYEQYF.

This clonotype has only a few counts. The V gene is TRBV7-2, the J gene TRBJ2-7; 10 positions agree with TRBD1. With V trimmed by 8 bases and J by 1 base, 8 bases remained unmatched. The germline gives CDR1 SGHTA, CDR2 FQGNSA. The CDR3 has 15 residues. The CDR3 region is CASGYSGQGSYEQYF. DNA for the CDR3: TGTGCCAGCGGCTATTCGGGACAGGGGTCCTACGAGCAGTACTTC.

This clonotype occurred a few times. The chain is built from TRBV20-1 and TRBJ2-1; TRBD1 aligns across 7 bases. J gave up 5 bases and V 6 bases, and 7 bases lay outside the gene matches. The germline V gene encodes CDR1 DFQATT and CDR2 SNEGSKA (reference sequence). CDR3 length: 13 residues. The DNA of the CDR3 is TGCAGTGCCTACCGGGACAGAAACAATGAGCAGTTCTTC. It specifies CSAYRDRNNEQFF.

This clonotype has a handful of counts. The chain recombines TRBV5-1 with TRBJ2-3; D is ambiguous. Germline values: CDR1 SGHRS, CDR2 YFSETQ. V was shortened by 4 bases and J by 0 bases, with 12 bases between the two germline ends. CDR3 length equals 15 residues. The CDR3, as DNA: TGCGCCAGCAGCCTTCAACATAGGAGCACAGATACGCAGTATTTT. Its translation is CASSLQHRSTDTQYF.

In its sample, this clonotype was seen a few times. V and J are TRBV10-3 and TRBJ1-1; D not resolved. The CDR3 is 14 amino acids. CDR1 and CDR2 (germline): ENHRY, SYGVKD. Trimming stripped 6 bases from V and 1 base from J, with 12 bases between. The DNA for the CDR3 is TGTGCCATCAGGCGCCCTGAGGGGAACACTGAAGCTTTCTTT. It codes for CAIRRPEGNTEAFF.

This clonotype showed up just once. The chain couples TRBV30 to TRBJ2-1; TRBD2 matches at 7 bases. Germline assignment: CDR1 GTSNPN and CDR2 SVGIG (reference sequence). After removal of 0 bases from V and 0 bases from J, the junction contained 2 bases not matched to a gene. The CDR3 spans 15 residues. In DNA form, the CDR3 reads TGTGCCTGGAGTGTATGGGGGGGCTCCTACAATGAGCAGTTCTTC. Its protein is CAWSVWGGSYNEQFF.

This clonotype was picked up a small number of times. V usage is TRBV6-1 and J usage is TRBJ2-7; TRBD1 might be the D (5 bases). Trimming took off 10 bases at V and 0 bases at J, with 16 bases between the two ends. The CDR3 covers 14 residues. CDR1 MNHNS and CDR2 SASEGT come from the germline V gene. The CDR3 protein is CATCPWGNSYEQYF. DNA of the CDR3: TGTGCCACATGCCCTTGGGGCAACTCCTACGAGCAGTACTTC.

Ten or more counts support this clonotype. The CDR3 DNA reads as TGTGCCAGCAGCTTAGCGGGACACGGAAAGGGGCAGTACTTC. Its translation is CASSLAGHGKGQYF. This sequence joins TRBV7-9 and TRBJ2-7; tentatively, D is TRBD1 (6 bases). The V end lost 0 bases, the J end lost 9 bases, and 15 bases lay between the germline ends. The germline V gene encodes CDR1 SEHNR and CDR2 FQNEAQ (reference sequence). The CDR3 runs to 14 residues.

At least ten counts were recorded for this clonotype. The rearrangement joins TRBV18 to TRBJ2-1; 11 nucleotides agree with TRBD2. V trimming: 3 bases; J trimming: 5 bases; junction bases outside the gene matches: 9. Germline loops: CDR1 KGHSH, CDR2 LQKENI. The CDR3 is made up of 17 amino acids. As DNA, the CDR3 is TGTGCCAGCTCACCTATCCCCGGGACTAGCGGCCACAATGAGCAGTTCTTC. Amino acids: CASSPIPGTSGHNEQFF.

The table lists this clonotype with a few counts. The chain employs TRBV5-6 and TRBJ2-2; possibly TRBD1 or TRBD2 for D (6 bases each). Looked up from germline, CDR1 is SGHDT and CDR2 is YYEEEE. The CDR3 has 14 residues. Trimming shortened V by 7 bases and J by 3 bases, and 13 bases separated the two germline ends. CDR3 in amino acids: CASALRGHTGELFF. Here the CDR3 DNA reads TGTGCCAGCGCTCTACGGGGGCACACCGGGGAGCTGTTTTTT. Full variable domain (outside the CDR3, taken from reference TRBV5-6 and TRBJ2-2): DAGVTQSPTHLIKTRGQQVTLRCSPKSGHDTVSWYQQALGQGPQFIFQYYEEEERQRGNFPDRFSGHQFPNYSSELNVNALLLGDSALYLCASALRGHTGELFFGEGSRLTVL.

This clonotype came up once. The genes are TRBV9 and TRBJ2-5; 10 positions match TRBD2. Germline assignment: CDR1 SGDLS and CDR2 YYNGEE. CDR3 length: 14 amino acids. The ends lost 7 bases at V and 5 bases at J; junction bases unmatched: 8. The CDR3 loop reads CASQREGQWETQYF. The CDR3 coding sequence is TGTGCCAGCCAGCGGGAGGGCCAATGGGAGACCCAGTACTTC.

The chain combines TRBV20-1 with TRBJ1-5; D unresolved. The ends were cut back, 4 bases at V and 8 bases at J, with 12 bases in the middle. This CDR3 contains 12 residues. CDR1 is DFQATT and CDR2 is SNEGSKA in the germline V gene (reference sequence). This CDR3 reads CSATPRGKPQHF. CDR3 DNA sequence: TGCAGTGCTACCCCGCGAGGGAAGCCCCAGCATTTT.

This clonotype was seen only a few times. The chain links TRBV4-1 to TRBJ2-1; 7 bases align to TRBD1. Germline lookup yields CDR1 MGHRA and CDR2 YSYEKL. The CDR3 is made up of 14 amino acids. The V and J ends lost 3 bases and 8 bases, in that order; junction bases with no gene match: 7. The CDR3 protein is CASSHDRVWDEQFF. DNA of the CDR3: TGCGCCAGCAGCCATGACAGGGTTTGGGATGAGCAGTTCTTC.

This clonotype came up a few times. This CDR3 is CASSSPGLPSTDTQYF. The CDR3 region has the DNA TGTGCCAGCAGCTCGCCGGGACTTCCAAGCACAGATACGCAGTATTTT. The J gene is TRBJ2-3, the V gene TRBV7-9; a weak D match, TRBD2 (6 bases). Looked up from germline, CDR1 is SEHNR and CDR2 is FQNEAQ (reference sequence). Trimming stripped 4 bases from V and 0 bases from J, with 14 bases between. The CDR3 sequence is 16 residues long. The full variable domain, with the rest looked up from reference TRBV7-9 and TRBJ2-3, is DTGVSQNPRHKITKRGQNVTFRCDPISEHNRLYWYRQTLGQGPEFLTYFQNEAQLEKSRLLSDRFSAERPKGSFSTLEIQRTEQGDSAMYLCASSSPGLPSTDTQYFGPGTRLTVL.

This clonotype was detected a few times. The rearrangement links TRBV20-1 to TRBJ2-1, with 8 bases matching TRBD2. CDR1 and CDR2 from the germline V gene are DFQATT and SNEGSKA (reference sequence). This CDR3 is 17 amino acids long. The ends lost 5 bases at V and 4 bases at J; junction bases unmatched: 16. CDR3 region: CSAEPASGRTAYNEQFF. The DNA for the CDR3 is TGCAGTGCTGAGCCCGCGAGCGGGAGAACGGCATACAATGAGCAGTTCTTC.

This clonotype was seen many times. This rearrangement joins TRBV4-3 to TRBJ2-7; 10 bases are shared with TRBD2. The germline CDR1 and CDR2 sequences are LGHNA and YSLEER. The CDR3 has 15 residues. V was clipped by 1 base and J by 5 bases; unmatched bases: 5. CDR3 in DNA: TGCGCCAGCAGCCAAGTTTGGCTAGCGGGAGACGAGCAGTACTTC. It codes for CASSQVWLAGDEQYF.

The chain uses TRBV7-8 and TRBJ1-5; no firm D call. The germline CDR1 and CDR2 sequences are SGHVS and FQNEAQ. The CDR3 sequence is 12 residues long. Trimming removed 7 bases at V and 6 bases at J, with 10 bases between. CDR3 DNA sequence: TGTGCCAGCACCACCTCCGGTCAGCCCCAGCATTTT. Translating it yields CASTTSGQPQHF.

The CDR3 loop is CSALTSGVETQYF. CDR3 coding DNA: TGCAGCGCACTGACTAGCGGGGTAGAGACCCAGTACTTC. The genes are TRBV29-1 and TRBJ2-5, with 11 bases lining up with TRBD2. The germline CDR1 and CDR2 sequences are SQVTM and ANQGSEA. This CDR3 region has 13 residues. Unmatched junction bases numbered 5, after V lost 7 bases and J lost 4 bases.

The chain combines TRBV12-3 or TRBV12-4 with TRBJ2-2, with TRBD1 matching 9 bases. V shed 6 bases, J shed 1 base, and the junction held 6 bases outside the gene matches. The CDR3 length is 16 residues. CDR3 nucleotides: TGTGCCAGCAGGCACCGGGACAGGGTGAACACCGGGGAGCTGTTTTTT. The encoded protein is CASRHRDRVNTGELFF.

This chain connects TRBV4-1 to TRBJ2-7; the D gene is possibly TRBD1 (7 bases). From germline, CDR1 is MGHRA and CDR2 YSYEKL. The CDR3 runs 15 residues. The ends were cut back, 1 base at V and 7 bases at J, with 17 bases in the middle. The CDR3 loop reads CASSQVGQGGWEQYF. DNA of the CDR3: TGCGCCAGCAGCCAAGTAGGCCAGGGGGGTTGGGAGCAGTACTTC.

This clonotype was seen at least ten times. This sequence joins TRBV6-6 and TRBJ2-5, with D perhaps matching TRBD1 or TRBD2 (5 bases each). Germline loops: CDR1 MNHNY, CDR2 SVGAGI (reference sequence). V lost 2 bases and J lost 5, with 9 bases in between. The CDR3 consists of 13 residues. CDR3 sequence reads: CASSYGTRETQYF. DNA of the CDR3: TGTGCCAGCAGTTACGGGACGCGCGAGACCCAGTACTTC.

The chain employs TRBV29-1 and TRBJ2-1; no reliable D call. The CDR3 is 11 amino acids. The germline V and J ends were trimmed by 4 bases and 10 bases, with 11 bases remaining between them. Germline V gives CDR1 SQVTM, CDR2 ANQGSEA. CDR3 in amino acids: CSVASRVEQFF. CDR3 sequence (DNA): TGCAGCGTTGCGTCTAGGGTCGAGCAGTTCTTC.

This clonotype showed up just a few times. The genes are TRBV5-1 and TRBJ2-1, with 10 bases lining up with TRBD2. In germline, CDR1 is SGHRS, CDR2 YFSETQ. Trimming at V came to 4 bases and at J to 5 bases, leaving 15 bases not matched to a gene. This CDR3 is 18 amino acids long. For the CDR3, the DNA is TGCGCCAGCAGCCCAGGGTTCTTCACTAGCGGGATTGACAATGAGCAGTTCTTC. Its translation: CASSPGFFTSGIDNEQFF.